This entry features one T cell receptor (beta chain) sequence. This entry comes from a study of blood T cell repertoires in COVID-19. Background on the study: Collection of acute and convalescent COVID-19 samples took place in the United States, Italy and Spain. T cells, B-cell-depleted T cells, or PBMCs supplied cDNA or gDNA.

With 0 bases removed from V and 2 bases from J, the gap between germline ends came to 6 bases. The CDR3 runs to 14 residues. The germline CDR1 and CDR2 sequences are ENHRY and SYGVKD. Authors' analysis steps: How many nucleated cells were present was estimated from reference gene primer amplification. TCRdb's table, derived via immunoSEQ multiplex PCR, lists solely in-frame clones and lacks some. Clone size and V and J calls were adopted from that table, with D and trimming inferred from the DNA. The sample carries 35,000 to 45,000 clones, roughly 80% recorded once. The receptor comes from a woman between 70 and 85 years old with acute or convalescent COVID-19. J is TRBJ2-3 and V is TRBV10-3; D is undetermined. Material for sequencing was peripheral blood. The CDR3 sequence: CAISESADTDTQYF. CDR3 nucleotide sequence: TGTGCCATCAGTGAGTCTGCAGACACAGATACGCAGTATTTT.